This TCR beta chain was recorded in a study of T-cell memory formation after mild COVID-19. Study-wide context: The TCR clusters were mostly specific to one donor.

Points from the study as a whole: Pre-infection memory contained some responding clones, which suggested that cross-reactive memory had joined.

CDR3 length: 12 residues. CDR1 and CDR2 from the germline V gene are MNHEY and SVGEGT. Trimming cost V 5 bases and J 5 bases, with 9 bases left between them. This clonotype showed up many times. Its antigen is as yet unknown. Using its own MiXCR run on the 5' RACE reads, TCRdb lists one record per CDR3 protein. The sample has some 250,000 distinct CDR3 sequences; about a sixth are singletons. Specimen: PBMCs or a T cell subset sorted from them (not recorded which). The V call is TRBV6-2 or TRBV6-3, the J call TRBJ2-5; no clear D. This clonotype originated in a man aged 18 to 29 who had mild COVID-19 (a few samples of this study predate the infection). Cell type and time point are not known. Here the CDR3 DNA reads TGTGCCAGCAGTCCCACTGGGGAGACCCAGTACTTC. It codes for CASSPTGETQYF.